The source of this T cell receptor beta chain is a study of blood T cells in healthy people across ages. CDR1 is SGHTA and CDR2 is FQGNSA in the germline V gene. V lost 5 bases, J lost 3 bases, and 9 bases stayed unmatched. The CDR3 is made up of 17 amino acids. Combining a sample-barcoded 5' primer with a J-beta primer mix, a second PCR ran for about 7 to 12 cycles. TCRdb itself ran the 5' RACE reads through MiXCR, one entry per CDR3 protein. In the table there are over 500,000 distinct CDR3 sequences, approximately 26% of which are singletons. The same data also went into a second study, on T cells of mothers and their children.

V and J are TRBV7-2 and TRBJ2-3; 12 bases line up with TRBD2. The sequencing sample was made of blood. This clonotype originated in a boy between 2 and 10 years old in good health. In DNA form, the CDR3 reads TGTGCCAGCAGCCCCAGGACTAGCGGGGTGGAAACAGATACGCAGTATTTT. The encoded protein is CASSPRTSGVETDTQYF.